The 7 T cell receptor beta chains in this list originate from one sample, sequenced in a study of T cell changes during pregnancy in multiple sclerosis. Profiled with immunoSEQ multiplex PCR; TCRdb holds only in-frame clones, not every one. The sample has some 41,000 clones; nearly 90% are singletons. The sample in question was CD8+ T cells from peripheral blood mononuclear cells, obtained in the first trimester of pregnancy. Receptors originate from a female donor with multiple sclerosis, enrolled in a pregnancy study.

The chain combines TRBV20-1 with TRBJ2-7; tentative D call: TRBD2 (6 bases). Trimming left V 7 bases short and J 4 bases short, with 11 bases between. This CDR3 has 11 amino acids. Germline assignment: CDR1 DFQATT and CDR2 SNEGSKA (reference sequence). CDR3: CSVHREYEQYF. The CDR3 DNA reads as TGCAGTGTCCACCGGGAGTACGAGCAGTACTTC.

The chain joins TRBV5-6 to TRBJ2-3; TRBD2 matches at 9 bases. The CDR3 has 16 residues. The ends lost 5 bases at V and 6 bases at J; junction bases unmatched: 13. CDR1 is SGHDT, CDR2 YYEEEE, per germline. CDR3 in amino acids: CASRPRLAGQRDTQYF. In DNA form, the CDR3 reads TGTGCCAGCAGGCCCCGGCTAGCGGGGCAAAGGGATACGCAGTATTTT.

The chain joins TRBV19 to TRBJ2-7; TRBD1 matches 7 bases. Germline V lookup: CDR1 LNHDA, CDR2 SQIVND (reference sequence). CDR3 length equals 12 residues. Losses at the gene ends were 6 bases for V and 5 bases for J; bases not matched to a gene: 4. CDR3 amino acids: CASRDRVDEQYF. The DNA for the CDR3 is TGTGCCAGTAGAGACAGGGTGGACGAGCAGTACTTC.

In its sample, this clone was seen a few times. The V and J genes are TRBV7-9 and TRBJ1-1; D is unclear. The CDR3 is made up of 10 amino acids. Trimming stripped 10 bases from V and 5 bases from J, with 8 bases between. The germline V gene has CDR1 SEHNR and CDR2 FQNEAQ (reference sequence). This CDR3 reads CATAGTEAFF. CDR3 DNA sequence: TGTGCCACCGCGGGGACTGAAGCTTTCTTT.

The V call is TRBV19, the J call TRBJ2-3, with D possibly TRBD1 on 5 matching bases. Germline V gene sequence: CDR1 LNHDA, CDR2 SQIVND (reference sequence). The CDR3 spans 13 residues. Trimming took off 5 bases at V and 2 bases at J, with 8 bases between the two ends. The CDR3 DNA is TGTGCCAGTAGTGTCAGGGTCACAGATACGCAGTATTTT. This gives the protein CASSVRVTDTQYF.

The chain recombines TRBV27 with TRBJ2-3; 10 nucleotides match TRBD2. V shed 6 bases and J 4 bases; nucleotides not matched to a gene: 7. From germline, CDR1 is MNHEY and CDR2 SMNVEV (reference sequence). The CDR3 consists of 15 residues. This CDR3 reads CASSFSGGDSDTQYF. CDR3 DNA sequence: TGTGCCAGCAGCTTCAGCGGGGGGGACTCAGATACGCAGTATTTT.

The chain recombines TRBV2 with TRBJ2-3; 9 bases are a match to TRBD2. V was pared by 9 bases and J by 2 bases, with 12 bases of the junction left unmatched. The V gene's germline CDR1 is SNHLY and CDR2 FYNNEI. The CDR3 has 16 amino acids. The CDR3, as DNA: TGTGCCAGATCGAGTAGCGGGGGACACAACACAGATACGCAGTATTTT. This translates into CARSSSGGHNTDTQYF.